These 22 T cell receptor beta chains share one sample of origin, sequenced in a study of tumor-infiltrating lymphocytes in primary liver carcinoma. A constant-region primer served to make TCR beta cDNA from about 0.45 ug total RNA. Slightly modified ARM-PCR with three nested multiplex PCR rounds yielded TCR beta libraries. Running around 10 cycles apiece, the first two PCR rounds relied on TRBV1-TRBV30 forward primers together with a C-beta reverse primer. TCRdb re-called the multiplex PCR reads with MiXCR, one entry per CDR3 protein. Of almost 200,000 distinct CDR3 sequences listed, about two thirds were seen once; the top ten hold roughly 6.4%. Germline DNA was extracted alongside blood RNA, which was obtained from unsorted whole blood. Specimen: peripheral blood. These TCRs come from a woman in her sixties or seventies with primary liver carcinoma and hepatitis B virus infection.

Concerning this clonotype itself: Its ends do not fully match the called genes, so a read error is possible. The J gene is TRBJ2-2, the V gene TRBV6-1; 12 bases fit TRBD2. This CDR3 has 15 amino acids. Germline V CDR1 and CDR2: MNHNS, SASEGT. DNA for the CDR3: TGTGCCTGCAGTAGACTAGCGGGAGCGGTCGGGGAGCTGTTTTTT. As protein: CACSRLAGAVGELFF.

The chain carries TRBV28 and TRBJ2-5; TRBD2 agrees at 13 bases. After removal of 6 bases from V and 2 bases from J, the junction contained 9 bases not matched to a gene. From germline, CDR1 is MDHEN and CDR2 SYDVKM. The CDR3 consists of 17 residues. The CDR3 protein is CASSSGTSGMPQETQYF. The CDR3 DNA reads TGTGCCAGCAGCTCCGGGACTAGCGGGATGCCGCAAGAGACCCAGTACTTC.

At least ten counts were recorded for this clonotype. The CDR3 bases are TGTGCCAGCGCTGGGACTAGCGGTTACAATGAGCAGTTCTTC. As protein: CASAGTSGYNEQFF. The chain combines TRBV12-3 or TRBV12-4 with TRBJ2-1; 11 positions agree with TRBD2. CDR3 size: 14 residues. V gave up 8 bases and J gave up 4 bases; unmatched junction bases: 4.

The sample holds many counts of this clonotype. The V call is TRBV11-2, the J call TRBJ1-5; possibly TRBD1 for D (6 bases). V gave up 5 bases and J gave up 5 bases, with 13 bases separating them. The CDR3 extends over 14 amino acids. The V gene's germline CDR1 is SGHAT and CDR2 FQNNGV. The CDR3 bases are TGTGCCAGCAGCCCGGCGGGGGGCTATCAGCCCCAGCATTTT. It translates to CASSPAGGYQPQHF.

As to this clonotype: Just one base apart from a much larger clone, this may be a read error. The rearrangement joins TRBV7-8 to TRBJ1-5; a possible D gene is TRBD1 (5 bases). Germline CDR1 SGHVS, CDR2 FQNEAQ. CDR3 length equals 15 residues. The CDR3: CASSRRGGSNQLQHF. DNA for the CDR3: TGTGCCAGCAGCCGACGGGGGGGGAGCAATCAGCTCCAGCATTTT.

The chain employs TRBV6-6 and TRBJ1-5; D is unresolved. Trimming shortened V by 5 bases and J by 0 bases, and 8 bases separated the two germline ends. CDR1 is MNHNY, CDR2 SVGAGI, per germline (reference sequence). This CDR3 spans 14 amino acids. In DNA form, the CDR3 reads TGTGCCAGCAGTACTACAAGTAGCAATCAGCCCCAGCATTTT. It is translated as CASSTTSSNQPQHF.

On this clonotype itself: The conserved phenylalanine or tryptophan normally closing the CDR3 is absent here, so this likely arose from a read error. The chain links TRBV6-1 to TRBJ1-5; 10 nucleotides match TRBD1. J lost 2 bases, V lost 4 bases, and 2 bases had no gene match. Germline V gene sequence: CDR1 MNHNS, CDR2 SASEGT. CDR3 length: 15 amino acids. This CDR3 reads CASSGGQGGNQPQHC. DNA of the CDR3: TGTGCCAGCAGTGGAGGACAGGGGGGCAATCAGCCCCAGCATTGT.

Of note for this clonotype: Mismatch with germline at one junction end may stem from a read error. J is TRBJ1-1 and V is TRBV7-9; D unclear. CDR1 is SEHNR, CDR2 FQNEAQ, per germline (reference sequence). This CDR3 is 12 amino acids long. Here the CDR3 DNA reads TGTACCAGCAGCTTTGGAAACACTGAAGCTTTCTTT. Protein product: CTSSFGNTEAFF.

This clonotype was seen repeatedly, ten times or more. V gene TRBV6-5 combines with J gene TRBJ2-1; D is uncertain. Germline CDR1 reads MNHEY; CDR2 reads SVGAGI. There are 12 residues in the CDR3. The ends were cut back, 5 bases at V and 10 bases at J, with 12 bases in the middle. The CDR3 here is CASSAPYREQFF. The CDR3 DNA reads TGTGCCAGCAGTGCCCCTTACCGGGAGCAGTTCTTC.

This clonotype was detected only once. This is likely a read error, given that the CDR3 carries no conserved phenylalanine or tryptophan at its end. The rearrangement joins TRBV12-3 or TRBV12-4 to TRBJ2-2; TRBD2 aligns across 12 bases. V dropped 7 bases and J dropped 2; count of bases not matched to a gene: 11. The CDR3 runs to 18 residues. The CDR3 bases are TGTGCCAGCACTCGTCGGACTAGCGGGATTCTTAACACCGGGGAGCTGTTTCTT. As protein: CASTRRTSGILNTGELFL.

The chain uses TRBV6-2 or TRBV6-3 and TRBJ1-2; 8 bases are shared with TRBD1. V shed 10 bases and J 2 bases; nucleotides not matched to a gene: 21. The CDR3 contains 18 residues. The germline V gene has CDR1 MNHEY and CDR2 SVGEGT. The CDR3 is CATYSIRTGKYGNYGYTF. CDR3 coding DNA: TGTGCCACCTACTCGATTAGGACAGGGAAGTATGGGAACTATGGCTACACCTTC.

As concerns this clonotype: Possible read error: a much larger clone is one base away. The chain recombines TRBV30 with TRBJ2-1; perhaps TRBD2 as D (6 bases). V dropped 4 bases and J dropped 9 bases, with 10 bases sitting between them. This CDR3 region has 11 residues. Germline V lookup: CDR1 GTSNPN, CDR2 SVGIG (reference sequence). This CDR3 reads CAWKNSGEQFF. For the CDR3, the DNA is TGTGCCTGGAAGAATAGCGGTGAGCAGTTCTTC.

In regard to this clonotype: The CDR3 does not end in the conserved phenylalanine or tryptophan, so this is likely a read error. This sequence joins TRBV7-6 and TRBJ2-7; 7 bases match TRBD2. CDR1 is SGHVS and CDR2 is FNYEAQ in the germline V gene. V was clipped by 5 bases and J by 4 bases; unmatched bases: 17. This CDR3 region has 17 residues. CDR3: CASSPISGTEKEYEQYL. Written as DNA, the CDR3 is TGTGCCAGCAGCCCAATAAGCGGGACCGAAAAAGAGTACGAGCAGTACTTA.

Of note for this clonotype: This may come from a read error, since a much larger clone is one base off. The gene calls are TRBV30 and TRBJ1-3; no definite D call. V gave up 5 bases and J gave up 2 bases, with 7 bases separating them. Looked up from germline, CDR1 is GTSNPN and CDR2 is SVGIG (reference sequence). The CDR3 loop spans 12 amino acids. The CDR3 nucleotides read TGTGCCTGGTGTGCGACTGGAAACACCATATATTTT. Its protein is CAWCATGNTIYF.

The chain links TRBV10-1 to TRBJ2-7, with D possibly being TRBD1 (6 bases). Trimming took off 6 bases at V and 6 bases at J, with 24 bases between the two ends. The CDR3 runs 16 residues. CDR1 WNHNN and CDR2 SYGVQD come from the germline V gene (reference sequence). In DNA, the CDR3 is TGCGCCAGCAGCCTCACATCAGGGGACCACCGACCCGAGCAGTACTTC. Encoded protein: CASSLTSGDHRPEQYF.

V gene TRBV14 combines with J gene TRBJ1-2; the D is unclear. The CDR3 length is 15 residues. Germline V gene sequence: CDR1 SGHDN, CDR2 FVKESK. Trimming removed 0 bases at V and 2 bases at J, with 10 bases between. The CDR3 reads CASSQDGTANYGYTF. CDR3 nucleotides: TGTGCCAGCAGCCAAGACGGAACAGCCAACTATGGCTACACCTTC.

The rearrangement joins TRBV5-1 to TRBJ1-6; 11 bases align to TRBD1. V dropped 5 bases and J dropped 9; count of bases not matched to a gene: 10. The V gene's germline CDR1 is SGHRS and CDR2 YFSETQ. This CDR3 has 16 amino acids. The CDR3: CASRPRPGQGGSPLHF. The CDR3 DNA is TGCGCCAGCAGGCCTCGCCCGGGACAGGGGGGTTCACCCCTCCACTTT.

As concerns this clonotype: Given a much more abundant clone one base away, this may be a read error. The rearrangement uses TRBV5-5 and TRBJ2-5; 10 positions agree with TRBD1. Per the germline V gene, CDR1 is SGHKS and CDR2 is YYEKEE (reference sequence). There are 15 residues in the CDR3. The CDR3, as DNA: TGTGCCAGCAGCTCTCCGGGACAGGGGACGGAGACCAAGTACTTC. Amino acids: CASSSPGQGTETKYF.

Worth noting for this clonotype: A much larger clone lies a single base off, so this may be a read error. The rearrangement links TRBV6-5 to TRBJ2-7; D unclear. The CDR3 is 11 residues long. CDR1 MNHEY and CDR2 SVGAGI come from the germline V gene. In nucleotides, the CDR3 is TGTGTCAGCAGCCATTCCTACGAGCAGTACTTC. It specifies CVSSHSYEQYF.

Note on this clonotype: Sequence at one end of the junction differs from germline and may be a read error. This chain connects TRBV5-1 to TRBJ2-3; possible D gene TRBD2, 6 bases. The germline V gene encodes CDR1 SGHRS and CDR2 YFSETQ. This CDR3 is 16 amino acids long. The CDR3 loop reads CASSLVGSGFGDMQYF. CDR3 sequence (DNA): TGCGCCAGCAGCTTGGTCGGGAGCGGGTTCGGCGATATGCAGTATTTT.

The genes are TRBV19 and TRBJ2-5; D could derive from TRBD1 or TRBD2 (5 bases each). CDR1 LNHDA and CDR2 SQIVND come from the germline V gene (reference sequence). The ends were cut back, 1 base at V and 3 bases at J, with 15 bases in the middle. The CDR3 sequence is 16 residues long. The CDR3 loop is CASSIGEGPEEETQYF. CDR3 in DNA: TGTGCCAGTAGTATAGGAGAGGGGCCGGAGGAAGAGACCCAGTACTTC.

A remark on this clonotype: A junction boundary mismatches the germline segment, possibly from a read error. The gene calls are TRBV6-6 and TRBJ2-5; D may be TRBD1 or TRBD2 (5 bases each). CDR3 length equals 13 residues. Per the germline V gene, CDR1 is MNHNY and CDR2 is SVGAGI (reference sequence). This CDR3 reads CARTEGLWETQCF. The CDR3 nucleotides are TGTGCCAGAACCGAGGGGCTTTGGGAGACCCAGTGCTTC.